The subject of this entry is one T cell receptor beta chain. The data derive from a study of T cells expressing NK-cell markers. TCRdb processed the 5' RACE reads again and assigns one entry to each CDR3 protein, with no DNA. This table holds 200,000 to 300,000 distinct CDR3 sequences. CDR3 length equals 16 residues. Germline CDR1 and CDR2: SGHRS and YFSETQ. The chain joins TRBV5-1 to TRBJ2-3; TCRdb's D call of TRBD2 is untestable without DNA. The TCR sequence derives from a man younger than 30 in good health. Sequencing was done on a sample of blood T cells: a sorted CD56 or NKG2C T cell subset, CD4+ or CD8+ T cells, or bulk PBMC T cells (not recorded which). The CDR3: CASSGLPRTSTDTQYF.